This T cell receptor beta chain was found in a study of graft-versus-host responses after intestinal transplantation. About the study: Tacrolimus and steroids were given for around three years to all recipients after anti-thymocyte globulin induction. Study outcomes and limitations: HvG clone declines early post-transplant were associated with peak circulating GvH levels. Those patients showing graft-donor T cell macrochimerism displayed high graft-versus-host to host-versus-graft clonal ratios in allografts. Analysis identified GvH clones in recipient marrow, with some appearing first in ileum or blood.

The starting material, graft tissue, was processed to release intraepithelial and lamina propria lymphocytes. Data came from immunoSEQ multiplex PCR; TCRdb stores just in-frame clones and leaves some out. The data show roughly 5,600 clones, under 80% seen once. Regarding this clone: Its antigen is unidentified.

The sequences come from ileum tissue, collected roughly 32 weeks after intestinal transplant. The receptor was isolated from a human patient who received an intestinal transplant, so some T cells may come from the graft donor.

Written as DNA, the CDR3 is TGTGCCAGCAGCAATAGCTCCTACAATGAGCAGTTCTTC. This encodes CASSNSSYNEQFF. The chain recombines TRBV7-9 with TRBJ2-1; D not resolved. This CDR3 has 13 amino acids. Trimming removed 5 bases from V and 0 bases from J, with 5 bases in between. Germline V lookup: CDR1 SEHNR, CDR2 FQNEAQ (reference sequence).